Each of the 21 T cell receptor beta chains below was sequenced from the same sample in a study of blood T cell repertoires in COVID-19. Only in-frame clones appear in the TCRdb table, and some are missing; sequencing was by immunoSEQ multiplex PCR. The sample includes fewer than 250,000 clones, 70% to 80% of them seen just once. Sequences were obtained from peripheral blood. Receptors originate from a woman between 50 and 59 years old with acute or convalescent COVID-19.

The rearrangement uses TRBV10-3 and TRBJ2-7; a weak D match, TRBD1 (6 bases). The CDR3 loop spans 13 amino acids. V was cut by 8 bases and J by 4 bases, with 15 bases left in between. Germline values: CDR1 ENHRY, CDR2 SYGVKD. This chain's CDR3 is CAILPQGKYEQYF. CDR3 bases: TGTGCCATCCTGCCACAGGGCAAGTACGAGCAGTACTTC.

V gene TRBV19 combines with J gene TRBJ1-5; D possibly corresponds to TRBD1 (5 bases). Germline CDR1 and CDR2: LNHDA and SQIVND (reference sequence). Trimming removed 4 bases from V and 10 bases from J, with 17 bases in between. The CDR3 contains 14 residues. CDR3 amino acids: CASSKDSPGNPQHF. CDR3 in DNA: TGTGCCAGTAGTAAAGACAGCCCCGGGAACCCCCAGCATTTT.

This chain connects TRBV7-2 to TRBJ2-1, with 10 bases lining up with TRBD1. V trimming: 6 bases; J trimming: 9 bases; junction bases outside the gene matches: 8. CDR1 and CDR2 from the germline V gene are SGHTA and FQGNSA. CDR3 length: 14 amino acids. The CDR3 region is CASSLDRGLREQFF. In DNA form, the CDR3 reads TGTGCCAGCAGTCTTGACAGGGGGCTACGTGAGCAGTTCTTC.

The V and J genes are TRBV5-1 and TRBJ1-2; D unresolved. V lost 0 bases to trimming and J lost 7 bases, with 13 bases between them. The CDR3 spans 14 residues. CDR1 and CDR2 from the germline V gene are SGHRS and YFSETQ. CDR3 nucleotide sequence: TGCGCCAGCAGCTTGGCCGCGGGAACCCCTGGCTACACCTTC. This sequence encodes CASSLAAGTPGYTF. Full variable domain (rest looked up from reference TRBV5-1 and TRBJ1-2): KAGVTQTPRYLIKTRGQQVTLSCSPISGHRSVSWYQQTPGQGLQFLFEYFSETQRNKGNFPGRFSGRQFSNSRSEMNVSTLELGDSALYLCASSLAAGTPGYTFGSGTRLTVV.

In nucleotides, the CDR3 is TGTGCCAGCAGCCTGGGAGAGTACAGGGGGCAGACCTATGGCTACACCTTC. It specifies CASSLGEYRGQTYGYTF. The J gene is TRBJ1-2, the V gene TRBV5-6; TRBD1 matches 9 bases. Germline CDR1 is SGHDT and CDR2 is YYEEEE. V lost 4 bases, J lost 4 bases, and 14 bases stayed unmatched. This CDR3 comprises 17 residues.

This sequence joins TRBV19 and TRBJ1-1, with 7 bases that match TRBD1. V lost 5 bases and J lost 2; bases outside the gene matches: 5. Germline V CDR1 and CDR2: LNHDA, SQIVND (reference sequence). The CDR3 has 14 residues. For the CDR3, the DNA is TGTGCCAGTAGTTCTACAGGGGTAAACACTGAAGCTTTCTTT. Protein sequence: CASSSTGVNTEAFF.

The chain links TRBV6-4 to TRBJ2-2; D is unresolved. The CDR3 sequence is 13 residues long. Germline CDR1 and CDR2: MRHNA and SNTAGT. The V end was cut by 5 bases, the J end by 6 bases, with 10 bases between. Written as DNA, the CDR3 is TGTGCCAGCAGTCGCGAATTAGCCGGGGAGCTGTTTTTT. Protein sequence: CASSRELAGELFF.

The gene calls are TRBV11-3 and TRBJ2-2, with D maybe TRBD2 (6 bases). Between the trimmed V and J ends, which lost 5 bases and 0 bases, there was a span of 10 bases. In germline, CDR1 is SGHNT, CDR2 YENEEA. The CDR3 spans 15 residues. In nucleotides, the CDR3 is TGTGCCAGCAGCACGGGACTTTCGAACACCGGGGAGCTGTTTTTT. Protein sequence: CASSTGLSNTGELFF. Together with reference TRBV11-3 and TRBJ2-2, the CDR3 gives the full variable domain: EAGVVQSPRYKIIEKKQPVAFWCNPISGHNTLYWYLQNLGQGPELLIRYENEEAVDDSQLPKDRFSAERLKGVDSTLKIQPAELGDSAVYLCASSTGLSNTGELFFGEGSRLTVL.

V usage is TRBV11-2 and J usage is TRBJ1-2; TRBD1 matches at 9 bases. After removal of 0 bases from V and 10 bases from J, the junction contained 6 bases not matched to a gene. Germline V gives CDR1 SGHAT, CDR2 FQNNGV. The CDR3 sequence is 14 residues long. CDR3 DNA sequence: TGTGCCAGCAGCTTAGATCGGACAGGGGCAGACTACACCTTC. Its protein is CASSLDRTGADYTF.

The chain joins TRBV24-1 to TRBJ2-5; D uncertain. Per the germline V gene, CDR1 is KGHDR and CDR2 is SFDVKD. The CDR3 is made up of 13 amino acids. The V and J ends lost 1 base and 3 bases respectively, with 5 bases between them. The DNA of the CDR3 is TGTGCCACCAGTGATTTACAGAAAGAGACCCAGTACTTC. Protein product: CATSDLQKETQYF.

This clone has just one count. The V gene is TRBV3-1 (or the pseudogene TRBV3-2), the J gene TRBJ2-1; the match to TRBD2 covers 11 bases. This CDR3 is 15 amino acids long. V was pared by 4 bases and J by 5 bases, with 4 bases of the junction left unmatched. CDR1 LGHDT and CDR2 YNNKEL come from the germline V gene (reference sequence). DNA of the CDR3: TGTGCCAGCAGCCCGCGACTAGCGGGGAACAATGAGCAGTTCTTC. This translates into CASSPRLAGNNEQFF.

This clone was observed a handful of times. The chain carries TRBV19 and TRBJ2-7, with D uncertain. Deletions cut 6 bases from V and 10 bases from J, with 16 bases between. Germline V CDR1 and CDR2: LNHDA, SQIVND (reference sequence). The CDR3 runs 12 residues. The CDR3 protein is CASSEGDAEQYF. The DNA of the CDR3 is TGTGCCAGTAGCGAAGGAGACGCGGAACAGTACTTC.

The chain is built from TRBV18 and TRBJ1-1; D is possibly TRBD1 (5 bases). V lost 3 bases to trimming and J lost 5 bases, with 13 bases between them. From germline, CDR1 is KGHSH and CDR2 LQKENI. The CDR3 sequence is 14 residues long. The CDR3 DNA reads as TGTGCCAGCTCACCTATTCAGGGCGCGACTGAAGCTTTCTTT. The encoded protein is CASSPIQGATEAFF.

The chain has TRBV4-1 and TRBJ2-7, with 10 bases matching TRBD1. The germline CDR1 and CDR2 sequences are MGHRA and YSYEKL. Trimming cost V 0 bases and J 5 bases; bases outside gene matches: 16. The length of the CDR3 is 19 residues. The CDR3 region is CASSQDPGQGFWRPNEQYF. The CDR3 DNA reads TGCGCCAGCAGCCAAGATCCGGGACAGGGGTTTTGGCGGCCGAACGAGCAGTACTTC.

The chain couples TRBV15 to TRBJ1-5; weak D call: TRBD1 (5 bases). The germline V and J ends were trimmed by 5 bases and 0 bases, with 17 bases remaining between them. From germline, CDR1 is LNHNV and CDR2 YYDKDF (reference sequence). The CDR3 is 17 amino acids. CDR3 sequence (DNA): TGTGCCACCAGCGCGCGGCAGGGACTTTATAGCAATCAGCCCCAGCATTTT. It translates to CATSARQGLYSNQPQHF.

The chain joins TRBV28 to TRBJ2-2; 9 bases match TRBD1. V dropped 5 bases and J dropped 0; count of bases not matched to a gene: 7. CDR3 length: 17 residues. Germline CDR1 and CDR2: MDHEN and SYDVKM. For the CDR3, the DNA is TGTGCCAGCAGTCTATATTGGACAGGGGCGAACACCGGGGAGCTGTTTTTT. Protein product: CASSLYWTGANTGELFF.

Turning to this clone: A single base separates this from a much larger clone, so it may be a read error. Distinct nucleotide sequences in the sample also encode this CDR3. The chain employs TRBV7-2 and TRBJ1-5; D is unclear. CDR3 size: 13 residues. CDR1 and CDR2 from the germline V gene are SGHTA and FQGNSA. With 0 bases removed from V and 4 bases from J, the gap between germline ends came to 4 bases. CDR3 DNA sequence: TGTGCCAGCAGCTTAGCAGCTAATCAGCCCCAGCATTTT. As protein: CASSLAANQPQHF.

This chain connects TRBV19 to TRBJ2-3; TRBD2 agrees at 11 bases. After removal of 5 bases from V and 2 bases from J, the junction contained 9 bases not matched to a gene. Looked up from germline, CDR1 is LNHDA and CDR2 is SQIVND (reference sequence). The CDR3 covers 17 residues. CDR3 DNA sequence: TGTGCCAGTAGTCGGCTAGCGGGGGGTCTCCTCACAGATACGCAGTATTTT. Translated, it gives CASSRLAGGLLTDTQYF.

This clone has just a few counts. This chain uses TRBV3-1 (or the pseudogene TRBV3-2) with TRBJ2-1, with unresolved D. The CDR3 runs to 13 residues. Germline-derived CDR1 and CDR2 are LGHDT and YNNKEL (reference sequence). The germline V and J ends were trimmed by 0 bases and 5 bases, with 5 bases remaining between them. The CDR3 DNA reads TGTGCCAGCAGCCAAGAGAGCCACAATGAGCAGTTCTTC. Protein sequence: CASSQESHNEQFF.

J is TRBJ1-4 and V is TRBV6-6; a possible D gene is TRBD1 (5 bases). V was cut by 8 bases and J by 8 bases, with 9 bases left in between. The CDR3 runs to 11 residues. CDR1 is MNHNY, CDR2 SVGAGI, per germline (reference sequence). The CDR3 protein is CASQGPEKLFF. In DNA, the CDR3 is TGTGCCAGCCAGGGTCCAGAAAAACTGTTTTTT.

V usage is TRBV30 and J usage is TRBJ1-2, with D uncertain. CDR1 is GTSNPN and CDR2 is SVGIG in the germline V gene (reference sequence). Trimming removed 1 base from V and 7 bases from J, with 16 bases in between. The CDR3 is made up of 14 amino acids. CDR3 bases: TGTGCCTGGAGTGCCGGGGTCCTCGATGCTGGCTACACCTTC. Its protein is CAWSAGVLDAGYTF.